Below are 14 T cell receptor beta chains sequenced from a single sample in a study of HIV-infected children after antiretroviral therapy interruption. Treatment meaning: PENTA 11 planned treatment interruption arm or continuous ART arm. A 3' RACE protocol on RNA, with unique molecular identifiers, produced the TCR library. MiXCR, applied by TCRdb to the 3' RACE reads, yields one record per CDR3 protein. This sample has about 15,000 distinct CDR3 sequences; 3.4% occur once, and the top ten carry roughly 34%. Material: CD45RO+ CD8+ T cells from PBMCs, pooled from several time points, obtained from a donor given antiretroviral therapy, either interrupted or continuous. The subset here: memory CD8+ CD45RO+ CD45RA- T cells. The receptors stem from a pool of human donors with HIV.

This chain links TRBV25-1 with TRBJ2-7, with D unresolved. The CDR3 is made up of 13 amino acids. The germline CDR1 and CDR2 sequences are MGHDK and SYGVNS. Trimming stripped 4 bases from V and 6 bases from J, with 13 bases between. The CDR3 loop reads CASSAGPLGEQYF. The CDR3 bases are TGTGCCAGCAGTGCCGGACCCCTGGGCGAGCAGTACTTC.

Many counts were recorded for this clonotype. V and J are TRBV10-3 and TRBJ2-3; 7 positions match TRBD2. The CDR3 is 14 amino acids. Germline V gives CDR1 ENHRY, CDR2 SYGVKD. Losses at the gene ends were 8 bases for V and 2 bases for J; bases not matched to a gene: 7. Here the CDR3 reads CAIDGGGPTDTQYF. The DNA for the CDR3 is TGTGCCATCGACGGCGGGGGTCCCACAGATACGCAGTATTTT.

This clonotype was observed many times. J is TRBJ2-7 and V is TRBV7-9; D might be TRBD2 (5 bases). Germline V CDR1 and CDR2: SEHNR, FQNEAQ (reference sequence). CDR3 length: 14 amino acids. Trimming took off 5 bases at V and 2 bases at J, with 13 bases between the two ends. The CDR3 DNA reads TGTGCCAGCAGCATACTAGGTGTCCCCTACGAGCAGTACTTC. The encoded protein is CASSILGVPYEQYF.

There are many counts of this clonotype. The V gene is TRBV5-1, the J gene TRBJ1-2, with 7 positions matching TRBD1. This CDR3 is built from 15 residues. The germline V gene has CDR1 SGHRS and CDR2 YFSETQ. The V segment lost 4 bases and the J segment 4 bases; nucleotides outside the gene matches: 10. Here the CDR3 reads CASSPTGAQGYGYTF. DNA for the CDR3: TGCGCCAGCAGCCCTACAGGGGCCCAAGGCTATGGCTACACCTTC.

This clonotype was detected many times. The V call is TRBV6-1, the J call TRBJ2-5, with 7 nucleotides matching TRBD1. The CDR3 is 17 amino acids. V was pared by 0 bases and J by 3 bases, with 10 bases of the junction left unmatched. Germline lookup yields CDR1 MNHNS and CDR2 SASEGT. CDR3 bases: TGTGCCAGCAGTGAAGCGGGGGCAGGGGGAATTAAAGAGACCCAGTACTTC. The encoded protein is CASSEAGAGGIKETQYF.

This clonotype was counted ten times or more. J is TRBJ2-7 and V is TRBV2; 8 nucleotides line up with TRBD1. The CDR3 is 15 residues long. The V gene's germline CDR1 is SNHLY and CDR2 FYNNEI. V lost 8 bases to trimming and J lost 1 base; unmatched junction nucleotides: 10. The DNA of the CDR3 is TGTGCCAGCCGCCAGCCAGGGGGCTATTCCTACGAGCAGTACTTC. Protein sequence: CASRQPGGYSYEQYF.

This clonotype was recorded at least ten times. A read error is likely, as this CDR3 ends without the conserved phenylalanine or tryptophan. No DNA is shown, since the ends of the CDR3 on it are uncertain; the CDR3 is the one TCRdb lists. V and J are TRBV30 and TRBJ2-7. Germline loops: CDR1 GTSNPN, CDR2 SVGIG (reference sequence). The CDR3 has 9 amino acids, counting both end residues. The CDR3: CAKDEEAVD.

This clonotype has at least ten counts. The chain uses TRBV6-5 and TRBJ2-7, with D perhaps matching TRBD1 or TRBD2 (5 bases each). Trimming took 6 bases from V and 0 from J, leaving 18 bases between them. This CDR3 is built from 16 residues. Germline values: CDR1 MNHEY, CDR2 SVGAGI. CDR3 nucleotides: TGTGCCAGCAGCTACGGGACGCCAGTTAGCTCCTACGAGCAGTACTTC. As protein: CASSYGTPVSSYEQYF.

This clonotype was observed at least ten times. This chain links TRBV11-2 with TRBJ2-2, with TRBD1 identical over 7 bases. Trimming at V came to 1 base and at J to 6 bases, leaving 8 bases not matched to a gene. The CDR3 is made up of 16 amino acids. Germline V CDR1 and CDR2: SGHAT, FQNNGV. The CDR3 protein is CASSLGSGQVAGELFF. The CDR3 bases are TGTGCCAGCAGCTTAGGATCAGGACAGGTGGCCGGGGAGCTGTTTTTT.

This clonotype was seen at least ten times. This sequence joins TRBV23-1 and TRBJ2-7, with 9 bases fitting TRBD2. TRBV23-1 is treated as an ORF (open reading frame) with a function not yet certain. V trimming: 0 bases; J trimming: 3 bases; junction bases outside the gene matches: 12. This CDR3 is built from 18 residues. The CDR3 here is CASSQSTAGGLPLYEQYF. CDR3 DNA: TGCGCCAGCAGTCAATCGACAGCGGGAGGCCTACCCCTCTACGAGCAGTACTTC.

The sample holds a few counts of this clonotype. The chain employs TRBV19 and TRBJ1-5; 7 bases match TRBD1. Unmatched junction bases numbered 8, after V lost 3 bases and J lost 3 bases. The germline V gene encodes CDR1 LNHDA and CDR2 SQIVND (reference sequence). The CDR3 consists of 16 residues. The CDR3 loop reads CASSIWGRGDNQPQHF. The CDR3 DNA sequence: TGTGCCAGTAGTATTTGGGGCAGGGGGGACAATCAGCCCCAGCATTTT.

This clonotype was recorded many times. The J gene is TRBJ1-1, the V gene TRBV28; 10 positions agree with TRBD1. The CDR3 sequence is 15 residues long. Looked up from germline, CDR1 is MDHEN and CDR2 is SYDVKM. V trimming: 5 bases; J trimming: 4 bases; junction bases outside the gene matches: 7. CDR3 in DNA: TGTGCCAGCAGTCTGGGACAGGGGTTTCGCACTGAAGCTTTCTTT. As protein: CASSLGQGFRTEAFF.

This clonotype was detected many times. The chain carries TRBV20-1 and TRBJ2-1; TRBD2 matches at 13 bases. Germline-derived CDR1 and CDR2 are DFQATT and SNEGSKA (reference sequence). V shed 6 bases, J shed 12 bases, and the junction held 17 bases outside the gene matches. CDR3 length: 16 amino acids. The CDR3 loop reads CSATTSGGVLERVQFF. In nucleotides, the CDR3 is TGCAGTGCCACCACTAGCGGGGGGGTCCTCGAACGAGTGCAGTTCTTC.

By sample share, this clonotype is medium-sized (0.01 to 0.1%). This chain links TRBV6-6 with TRBJ1-1; possibly TRBD1 for D (5 bases). This CDR3 is built from 11 residues. Germline V gives CDR1 MNHNY, CDR2 SVGAGI (reference sequence). V dropped 10 bases and J dropped 14 bases, with 20 bases sitting between them. For the CDR3, the DNA is TGTGCCACTCGTGTTCCCGGGGGGGTATTCTTT. Protein: CATRVPGGVFF.